These 22 T cell receptor beta chains came from one sample sequenced in a study of spatial heterogeneity in lung cancer. Study-wide results and caveats: Counts of expanded alpha and beta TCRs within tumors tracked the tumor nonsynonymous mutation count.

TCRdb analysed the 5' RACE reads with MiXCR anew, one entry per CDR3 protein. The repertoire includes 4,400 or so distinct CDR3 sequences, roughly 6.1% of them detected once, and roughly a third sits in the top ten. No antigens are known for them. Time point described: sample taken at primary tumor resection. This material consisted of lung tumor tissue, taken at surgery. Receptors were obtained from a male donor with early-stage non-small cell lung cancer.

This clonotype occurred many times. The rearrangement links TRBV7-9 to TRBJ2-7, with D uncertain. Germline V lookup: CDR1 SEHNR, CDR2 FQNEAQ (reference sequence). The V end lost 3 bases, the J end lost 7 bases, and 13 bases lay between the germline ends. The CDR3 runs to 13 residues. Here the CDR3 DNA reads TGTGCCAGCAGCTTGGCAGGTATGAAGGAGCAGTACTTC. Protein product: CASSLAGMKEQYF.

This clonotype was counted at least ten times. V and J are TRBV7-2 and TRBJ2-7; a possible D gene is TRBD2 (6 bases). Between the trimmed V and J ends, which lost 4 bases and 2 bases, there was a span of 15 bases. CDR3 length: 15 residues. Germline CDR1 reads SGHTA; CDR2 reads FQGNSA. The CDR3 sequence is CASSYKGGPPYEQYF. DNA of the CDR3: TGTGCCAGCAGCTACAAGGGAGGACCACCCTACGAGCAGTACTTC.

The table lists this clonotype with many counts. The rearrangement joins TRBV2 to TRBJ1-5; D is possibly TRBD1 (6 bases). The length of the CDR3 is 13 residues. The V gene's germline CDR1 is SNHLY and CDR2 FYNNEI. Trimming stripped 7 bases from V and 6 bases from J, with 13 bases between. CDR3 in DNA: TGTGCCAGCACAGGGCAACAGGGTCAGCCCCAGCATTTT. This codes for CASTGQQGQPQHF.

In its sample, this clonotype ranks as medium-sized. The J gene is TRBJ2-3, the V gene TRBV7-3; no clear D gene. In germline, CDR1 is SGHTA, CDR2 FQGTGA. Trimming removed 0 bases from V and 6 bases from J, with 10 bases in between. The CDR3 is 14 amino acids. CDR3 region: CASSLTYTSDTQYF. In DNA, the CDR3 is TGTGCCAGCAGCTTAACGTATACTTCTGATACGCAGTATTTT. Looking up the rest from reference TRBV7-3 and TRBJ2-3 gives the full variable domain: GAGVSQTPSNKVTEKGKYVELRCDPISGHTALYWYRQSLGQGPEFLIYFQGTGAADDSGLPNDRFFAVRPEGSVSTLKIQRTERGDSAVYLCASSLTYTSDTQYFGPGTRLTVL.

This clonotype was seen at least ten times. The chain employs TRBV27 and TRBJ2-3, with 12 bases aligning to TRBD2. The germline gives CDR1 MNHEY, CDR2 SMNVEV (reference sequence). V shed 6 bases and J 0 bases; nucleotides not matched to a gene: 7. This CDR3 comprises 17 residues. The CDR3 loop reads CASSLGLAGLSTDTQYF. CDR3 coding DNA: TGTGCCAGCAGCCTTGGACTAGCGGGGCTTAGCACAGATACGCAGTATTTT.

This clonotype was seen a single time. This rearrangement joins TRBV28 to TRBJ1-2; D remains unclear. The germline CDR1 and CDR2 sequences are MDHEN and SYDVKM. The CDR3 extends over 17 amino acids. V dropped 2 bases and J dropped 4 bases, with 20 bases sitting between them. The CDR3 DNA is TGTGCCAGCAGTTTAGGCCCCACATCGTCGACTATCTATGGCTACACCTTC. Protein sequence: CASSLGPTSSTIYGYTF.

This clonotype is labeled medium-sized (0.01 to 0.1%). The chain carries TRBV25-1 and TRBJ1-2; D unresolved. The CDR3 has 13 residues. V was pared by 1 base and J by 8 bases, with 11 bases between. CDR1 is MGHDK, CDR2 SYGVNS, per germline. In DNA, the CDR3 is TGTGCCAGCAGTGAATCGGCCTTCGGAGGCTACACCTTC. The encoded protein is CASSESAFGGYTF.

This clonotype was counted at least ten times. The chain recombines TRBV30 with TRBJ1-3; D is unresolved. Germline CDR1 GTSNPN, CDR2 SVGIG (reference sequence). CDR3 length: 14 residues. Trimming shortened V by 1 base and J by 0 bases, and 7 bases separated the two germline ends. CDR3 coding DNA: TGTGCCTGGAGTGGAACGGCCTCTGGAAACACCATATATTTT. It translates to CAWSGTASGNTIYF.

This clonotype came up a few times. The chain uses TRBV20-1 and TRBJ2-5; D possibly uses TRBD1 or TRBD2 (5 bases each). V was cut by 1 base and J by 0 bases, with 12 bases left in between. CDR1 and CDR2 from the germline V gene are DFQATT and SNEGSKA (reference sequence). This CDR3 comprises 15 residues. The CDR3 is CSARVPGRHQETQYF. In DNA, the CDR3 is TGCAGTGCTAGAGTCCCGGGACGGCACCAAGAGACCCAGTACTTC.

This clonotype showed up many times. The V gene is TRBV15, the J gene TRBJ1-1; D uncertain. Germline assignment: CDR1 LNHNV and CDR2 YYDKDF (reference sequence). The length of the CDR3 is 13 residues. Trimming removed 5 bases at V and 3 bases at J, with 10 bases between. CDR3 sequence reads: CATSSHMDTEAFF. The CDR3 nucleotides are TGTGCCACCAGCTCTCACATGGACACTGAAGCTTTCTTT. The variable domain in full, completed from reference TRBV15 and TRBJ1-1, reads DAMVIQNPRYQVTQFGKPVTLSCSQTLNHNVMYWYQQKSSQAPKLLFHYYDKDFNNEADTPDNFQSRRPNTSFCFLDIRSPGLGDTAMYLCATSSHMDTEAFFGQGTRLTVV.

This clonotype was seen a few times. This chain joins TRBV2 and TRBJ2-5, with 11 positions matching TRBD1. The CDR3 loop spans 15 amino acids. The V gene end was trimmed by 1 base and the J gene end by 9 bases; junction bases not matched to a gene: 7. The germline V gene encodes CDR1 SNHLY and CDR2 FYNNEI. The CDR3 region is CASSEGTGGVISQYF. The CDR3 DNA reads as TGTGCCAGCAGTGAAGGGACAGGGGGCGTAATCTCCCAGTACTTC. Full variable domain (missing parts from reference TRBV2 and TRBJ2-5): EPEVTQTPSHQVTQMGQEVILRCVPISNHLYFYWYRQILGQKVEFLVSFYNNEISEKSEIFDDQFSVERPDGSNFTLKIRSTKLEDSAMYFCASSEGTGGVISQYFGPGTRLLVL.

This clonotype was found many times. As DNA, the CDR3 is TGTGCCATCAGGGAGGGAGGGGACTCCTACGAGCAGTACTTC. It translates to CAIREGGDSYEQYF. The chain is built from TRBV10-3 and TRBJ2-7; 7 bases are a match to TRBD2. Germline V gives CDR1 ENHRY, CDR2 SYGVKD. The CDR3 spans 14 residues. V dropped 6 bases and J dropped 0; count of bases not matched to a gene: 5.

The V call is TRBV4-3, the J call TRBJ2-6; D may be TRBD1 (5 bases). V was clipped by 0 bases and J by 2 bases, with 11 bases between them. Germline V gene lookup returns CDR1 LGHNA and CDR2 YSLEER. The CDR3 has 17 amino acids. CDR3 protein: CASSQDRAGTGANVLTF. The DNA of the CDR3 is TGCGCCAGCAGCCAAGATCGGGCAGGGACTGGGGCCAACGTCCTGACTTTC.

The table lists this clonotype with many counts. The chain combines TRBV5-4 with TRBJ2-7, with 8 bases fitting TRBD1. The germline V gene encodes CDR1 SGHNT and CDR2 YYREEE (reference sequence). This CDR3 spans 14 amino acids. V shed 4 bases, J shed 5 bases, and the junction held 8 bases outside the gene matches. DNA of the CDR3: TGTGCCAGCAGCCCGGCAGGGGGCATCCACGAGCAGTACTTC. This codes for CASSPAGGIHEQYF.

This clonotype showed up many times. The genes are TRBV12-3 or TRBV12-4 and TRBJ1-5; D not certain. The CDR3 consists of 16 residues. Trimming took off 1 base at V and 9 bases at J, with 19 bases between the two ends. CDR3: CASSLDLHSWVSPQHF. The CDR3 DNA reads TGTGCCAGCAGTTTAGATCTTCACAGTTGGGTATCGCCCCAGCATTTT.

In this sample, this clonotype turned up many times. The V gene is TRBV28, the J gene TRBJ2-2, with a weak D call TRBD2 (5 bases). The CDR3 covers 14 residues. Deletions cut 6 bases from V and 6 bases from J, with 14 bases between. CDR1 is MDHEN and CDR2 is SYDVKM in the germline V gene. CDR3 residues: CASRRLAGAGELFF. In DNA, the CDR3 is TGTGCCAGCAGGAGGCTAGCTGGCGCCGGGGAGCTGTTTTTT.

The table lists this clonotype with a few counts. The chain combines TRBV18 with TRBJ2-5, with unresolved D. The CDR3 spans 14 residues. V was shortened by 0 bases and J by 3 bases, with 8 bases between the two germline ends. Germline V lookup: CDR1 KGHSH, CDR2 LQKENI. CDR3 sequence reads: CASSPPAKEETQYF. Written as DNA, the CDR3 is TGTGCCAGCTCACCACCGGCCAAGGAAGAGACCCAGTACTTC.

This clonotype rates as medium-sized. The rearrangement joins TRBV7-3 to TRBJ1-1, with D maybe TRBD1 (5 bases). The CDR3 spans 13 residues. V lost 1 base and J 6 bases, leaving 9 bases between the germline ends. Per the germline V gene, CDR1 is SGHTA and CDR2 is FQGTGA. In nucleotides, the CDR3 is TGTGCCAGCAGCTTAAGGTCAGGGTCTGAAGCTTTCTTT. Residues: CASSLRSGSEAFF. Variable domain in full (rest from reference TRBV7-3 and TRBJ1-1): GAGVSQTPSNKVTEKGKYVELRCDPISGHTALYWYRQSLGQGPEFLIYFQGTGAADDSGLPNDRFFAVRPEGSVSTLKIQRTERGDSAVYLCASSLRSGSEAFFGQGTRLTVV.

This clonotype was picked up many times. The chain joins TRBV6-2 or TRBV6-3 to TRBJ2-6; D gene ambiguous. The V end lost 6 bases, the J end lost 2 bases, and 11 bases lay between the germline ends. From germline, CDR1 is MNHEY and CDR2 SVGEGT. This CDR3 contains 15 residues. CDR3 loop: CASSPIGPGANVLTF. The CDR3 DNA reads as TGTGCCAGCAGCCCCATCGGGCCTGGGGCCAACGTCCTGACTTTC.

This clonotype was detected many times. The chain couples TRBV2 to TRBJ2-2; 9 bases map to TRBD2. The CDR3 is 15 amino acids. The trim removed 4 bases at V and 5 bases at J, leaving 5 bases unmatched. Germline CDR1 reads SNHLY; CDR2 reads FYNNEI. CDR3 nucleotides: TGTGCCAGCAGTGTTCTAGCGGGAAATACCGGGGAGCTGTTTTTT. This translates into CASSVLAGNTGELFF.

The rearrangement uses TRBV20-1 and TRBJ1-1, with TRBD1 as a possible D gene (6 bases). The CDR3 spans 14 residues. V was cut by 1 base and J by 4 bases, with 13 bases left in between. Germline assignment: CDR1 DFQATT and CDR2 SNEGSKA (reference sequence). CDR3 sequence: CSARGTALGTEAFF. The CDR3 DNA reads TGCAGTGCTAGAGGGACAGCCCTGGGCACTGAAGCTTTCTTT.

This clonotype was observed at least ten times. This chain joins TRBV30 and TRBJ2-4; 8 bases agree with TRBD2. Germline-derived CDR1 and CDR2 are GTSNPN and SVGIG (reference sequence). This CDR3 region has 15 residues. J gave up 6 bases and V 3 bases, and 10 bases lay outside the gene matches. The CDR3 DNA sequence: TGTGCCTGGAGCCAACCGGGAGGGGCAACAAACATTCAGTACTTC. It is translated as CAWSQPGGATNIQYF.